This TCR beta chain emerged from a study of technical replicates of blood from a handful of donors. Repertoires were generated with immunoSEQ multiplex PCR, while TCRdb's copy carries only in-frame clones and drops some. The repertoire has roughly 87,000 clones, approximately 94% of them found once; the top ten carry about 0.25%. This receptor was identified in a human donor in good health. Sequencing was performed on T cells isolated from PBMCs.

The CDR3 reads CASSPPGFWQETQYF. DNA of the CDR3: TGTGCCAGTAGTCCCCCGGGGTTCTGGCAAGAGACCCAGTACTTC. V and J are TRBV19 and TRBJ2-5; TRBD2 might be the D (5 bases). Germline lookup yields CDR1 LNHDA and CDR2 SQIVND (reference sequence). Trimming pared 5 bases from V and 2 bases from J, leaving 15 bases between. This CDR3 contains 15 residues.